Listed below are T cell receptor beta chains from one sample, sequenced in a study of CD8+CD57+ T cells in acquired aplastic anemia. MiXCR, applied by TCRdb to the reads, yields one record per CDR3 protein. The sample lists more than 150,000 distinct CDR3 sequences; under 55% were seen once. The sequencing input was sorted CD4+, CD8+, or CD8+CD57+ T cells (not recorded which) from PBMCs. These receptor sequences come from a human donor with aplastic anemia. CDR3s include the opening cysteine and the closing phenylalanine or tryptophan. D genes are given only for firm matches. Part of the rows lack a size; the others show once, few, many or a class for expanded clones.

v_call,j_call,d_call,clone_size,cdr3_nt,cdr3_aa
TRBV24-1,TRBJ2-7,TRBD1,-,TGTGCCACCAGTGCTAGAGAACCTCGGACAGGGGGCGCGTACGAGCAGTACTTC,CATSAREPRTGGAYEQYF
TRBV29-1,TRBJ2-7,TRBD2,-,TGCAGCGTTTTGGCGGGAGGGCTTTTGAACGAGCAGTACTTC,CSVLAGGLLNEQYF
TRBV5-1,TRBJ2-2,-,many,TGCGCCAGCAGCCCTAGGGACACCGGGGAGCTGTTTTTT,CASSPRDTGELFF
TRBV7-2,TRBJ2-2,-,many,TGTGCCAGCAGCTTAGCGTGGCGGGGCACCGGGGAGCTGTTTTTT,CASSLAWRGTGELFF
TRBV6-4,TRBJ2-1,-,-,TGTGCCAGCAATGAGGGATACAATGAGCAGTTCTTC,CASNEGYNEQFF
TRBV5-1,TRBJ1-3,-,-,TGCGCCAGCAGCCTAGGGAAGGGCTCTGGAAACACCATATGTTTT,CASSLGKGSGNTICF
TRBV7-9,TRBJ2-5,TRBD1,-,TGTGCCAGCAGCTCGGAGGACAGGGGGGCCGGGACCCAGTACTTC,CASSSEDRGAGTQYF
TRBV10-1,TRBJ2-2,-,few,TGCGCCAGCCGAGGGCAGGGGCCGACCGGGGAGCTGTTTTTT,CASRGQGPTGELFF
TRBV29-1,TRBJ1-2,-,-,TGCAGCGCCCTAGGACAGCTCTATGGCTACACCTTC,CSALGQLYGYTF
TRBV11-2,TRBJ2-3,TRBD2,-,TGTGCCAGCAGCCCTCCTGGAGCGGGAGGTGGCACAGATACGCAGTATTTT,CASSPPGAGGGTDTQYF
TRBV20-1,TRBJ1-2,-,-,TGCAGTGCTAGTCGCTCCAATGGCTACACCTTC,CSASRSNGYTF
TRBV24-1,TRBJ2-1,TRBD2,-,TGTGCCAGCACCGGTTTTCTAGCGGTCTCCTACAATGAGCAGTTCTTC,CASTGFLAVSYNEQFF
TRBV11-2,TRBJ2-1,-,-,TGTGCCAGCAGCTTGGACAGCACCTACAATGAGCAGTTCTTC,CASSLDSTYNEQFF
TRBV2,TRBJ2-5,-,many,TGTGCCAGCGTAGTCTTGAGGGGTAGGGAGACCCAGTACTTC,CASVVLRGRETQYF
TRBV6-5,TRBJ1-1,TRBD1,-,TGTGCCAGCAGTTACACCCAGGGGGGGCTCACTGAAGCTTTCTTT,CASSYTQGGLTEAFF
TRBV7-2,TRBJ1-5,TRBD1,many,TGTGCCAGCAGCAAGAGACCACAGGGGGGGACGCTGGGCAATCAGCCCCAGCATTTT,CASSKRPQGGTLGNQPQHF
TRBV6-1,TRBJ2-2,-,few,TGTGCCAGCAGTCCAAGGGGGACCGGGGAGCTGTTTTTT,CASSPRGTGELFF
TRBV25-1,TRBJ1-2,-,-,TGTGCCAGCAGTTTAGGGCTTAACTATGGCTACACCTTC,CASSLGLNYGYTF
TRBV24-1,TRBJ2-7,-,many,TGTGCCACTTCGAAGGACAGCTTTAACTACGAGCAGTACTTC,CATSKDSFNYEQYF
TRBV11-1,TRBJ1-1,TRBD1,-,TGTGCCAGCAGCTCCCCGACAGGGGGGACTGAAGCTTTCTTT,CASSSPTGGTEAFF
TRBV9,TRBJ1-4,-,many,TGTGCCAGCAGCGCCGGGGATTATGAAAAACTGTTTTTT,CASSAGDYEKLFF
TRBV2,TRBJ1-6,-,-,TGTGCCAGCAGTGTGGGGGGATCACCCCTCCACTTT,CASSVGGSPLHF
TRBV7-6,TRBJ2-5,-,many,TGTGCCAGCAGCCAACCGACAGAGTTTGAGACCCAGTACTTC,CASSQPTEFETQYF
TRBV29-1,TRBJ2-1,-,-,-,CSVCASSLGQFGNNEQSF
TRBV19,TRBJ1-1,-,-,TGTGCCAGTAGTACTATGTTGAAGACTGAAGCTTTCTTT,CASSTMLKTEAFF
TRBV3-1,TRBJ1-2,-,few,TGTGCCAGCAGCCTCATGACTCGTGGCTACACCTTC,CASSLMTRGYTF
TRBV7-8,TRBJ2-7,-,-,TGTGCCAGCAGCATGAACCTAGAGCGCTCCTACGAGCAGTACTTC,CASSMNLERSYEQYF
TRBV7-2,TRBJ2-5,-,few,TGTGCCAGCAGCTTAGAGCGGACAATCTTGGAGACCCAGTACTTC,CASSLERTILETQYF
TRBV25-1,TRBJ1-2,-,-,TGTGCCAGCAGTGAATCGCGGCAGATGCCCCATGGCTACACCTTC,CASSESRQMPHGYTF
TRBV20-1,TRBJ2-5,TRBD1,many,TGCAGCGCCGACAGGGTGGGCCAAGAGACCCAGTACTTC,CSADRVGQETQYF
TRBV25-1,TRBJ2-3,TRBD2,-,TGTGCCAGCGTTGAACCTAGCGGATCTTGGGCAGATACGCAGTATTTT,CASVEPSGSWADTQYF
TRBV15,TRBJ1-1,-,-,TGTGCCACCCGCGGGAACACTGAAGCTTTCTTT,CATRGNTEAFF
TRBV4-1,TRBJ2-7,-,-,TGCGCCAGCAGCCAAGTGTCAGGGGACGTCTACGAGCAGTACTTC,CASSQVSGDVYEQYF
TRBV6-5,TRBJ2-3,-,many,TGTGCCAGCAGGATCGACAGGCTGCGGGATACGCAGTATTTT,CASRIDRLRDTQYF
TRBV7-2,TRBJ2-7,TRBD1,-,TGTGCCAGCAGCCTTGACAGGGCCGACGAGCAGTACTTC,CASSLDRADEQYF
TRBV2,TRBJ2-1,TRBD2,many,TGTGCCAGCCGACTAGCTAAATTAAATGAGCAGTTCTTC,CASRLAKLNEQFF
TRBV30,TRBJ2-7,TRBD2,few,TGTGCCTGGAGTGGGACTAGCTGGGGGTACGAGCAGTACTTC,CAWSGTSWGYEQYF
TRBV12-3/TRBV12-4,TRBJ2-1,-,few,TGTGCCAGCAGTTCCCTTAGTGGAAGGAGCTCCTACAATGAGCAGTTCTTC,CASSSLSGRSSYNEQFF
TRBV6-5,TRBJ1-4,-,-,TGTGCCAGCAGTTACTCGTCCCGTAGTGAAAAACTGTTTTTT,CASSYSSRSEKLFF
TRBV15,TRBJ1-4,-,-,TGTGCCACCAGCAGAGATCGGTGGAATGAAAAACTGTTTTTT,CATSRDRWNEKLFF
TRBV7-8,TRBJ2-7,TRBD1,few,TGTGCCAGCAGCTTAGACAGGGGCCCCTACGAGCAGTACTTC,CASSLDRGPYEQYF
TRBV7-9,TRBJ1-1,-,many,TGTGCCAGCAGCATATGGGCTGAGGGGACTGAAGCTTTCTTT,CASSIWAEGTEAFF
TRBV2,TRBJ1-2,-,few,TGTGCCAGCAGCGGAAGGGACTATGGCTACACCTTC,CASSGRDYGYTF
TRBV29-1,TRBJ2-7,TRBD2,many,TGCAGCGTTGGATCGGGAGGCTACGAGCAGTACTTC,CSVGSGGYEQYF